This is a list of T cell receptor beta chains from one sample in a study of OX40 agonist ivuxolimab in advanced cancers. Clones were read by immunoSEQ multiplex PCR, and TCRdb kept only the in-frame ones, dropping some. The data show some 62,000 clones, about four fifths seen once. The sequences come from CD4+ or CD8+ T cells sorted from blood, collected in a trial of the OX40 agonist ivuxolimab. All receptors derive from an adult with an advanced solid tumor such as melanoma, head and neck, liver or kidney cancer. Both conserved end residues are part of each CDR3. Each record gives: V gene, J gene, D gene, clone size, CDR3 protein, CDR3 DNA. The D gene is left open where the match is weak. Size is omitted from some rows. Given values are once, few, many or a class for expanded clones.

TRBV11-2,TRBJ1-3,NA,few,CASSARTIYF,TGTGCCAGCAGCGCCCGCACCATATATTTT
TRBV6-5,TRBJ1-2,TRBD1,once,CASSLGQNYGYTF,TGTGCCAGCAGCCTGGGACAGAACTATGGCTACACCTTC
TRBV9,TRBJ2-2,NA,once,CASSVAKRSNTGELFF,TGTGCCAGCAGCGTAGCGAAGAGATCGAACACCGGGGAGCTGTTTTTT
TRBV2,TRBJ2-1,NA,medium-sized,CASGGSEQFF,TGTGCCAGCGGGGGAAGTGAGCAGTTCTTC
TRBV5-1,TRBJ2-1,TRBD1,NA,CASSIGQGHGNEQFF,TGCGCCAGCAGCATCGGACAGGGTCATGGCAATGAGCAGTTCTTC
TRBV27,TRBJ2-7,TRBD1,few,CASRQGQGFSYEQYF,TGTGCCAGCAGGCAGGGACAGGGGTTCTCCTACGAGCAGTACTTC
TRBV5-8,TRBJ2-2,NA,NA,CASSLVSSLRTGELFF,TGTGCCAGCAGCTTGGTGTCCTCTCTGAGGACCGGGGAGCTGTTTTTT
TRBV29-1,TRBJ2-7,NA,NA,CSVRSSGTTYEQYF,TGCAGCGTCCGATCGTCGGGGACCACCTACGAGCAGTACTTC
TRBV7-2,TRBJ2-5,NA,NA,CASSPGISQETQYF,TGTGCCAGCAGCCCCGGGATAAGCCAAGAGACCCAGTACTTC
TRBV28,TRBJ1-3,TRBD1,NA,CASAIRSDRGLGNTIYF,TGTGCCAGCGCTATACGATCGGACAGGGGGCTTGGAAACACCATATATTTT
TRBV28,TRBJ1-5,NA,NA,CASSSGLKGGNQPQHF,TGTGCCAGCAGTTCAGGTCTCAAAGGCGGCAATCAGCCCCAGCATTTT
TRBV28,TRBJ1-2,NA,NA,CASSLKGGYTF,TGTGCCAGCAGTTTAAAGGGAGGCTACACCTTC
TRBV2,TRBJ2-2,NA,NA,CASSRAEITGELFF,TGTGCCAGCAGTAGGGCGGAGATTACCGGGGAGCTGTTTTTT
TRBV14,TRBJ1-2,TRBD1,NA,CASSHRSPGGEYGYTF,TGTGCCAGCAGCCACCGAAGCCCAGGGGGCGAATATGGCTACACCTTC
TRBV11-2,TRBJ1-1,TRBD1,NA,CASSTDRAQRNTEAFF,TGTGCCAGCAGCACTGACAGGGCGCAAAGGAACACTGAAGCTTTCTTT
TRBV7-9,TRBJ2-1,TRBD2,few,CASSAIPGLAGYNEQFF,TGTGCCAGCAGCGCCATACCGGGACTAGCGGGGTACAATGAGCAGTTCTTC
TRBV5-6,TRBJ2-7,TRBD1,NA,CASSLANRGPYEQYF,TGTGCCAGCAGCTTGGCCAACAGGGGCCCCTACGAGCAGTACTTC
TRBV18,TRBJ2-6,TRBD1,NA,CASSSTGGSSGANVLTF,TGTGCCAGCTCATCGACAGGGGGGAGCTCTGGGGCCAACGTCCTGACTTTC
TRBV7-9,TRBJ1-4,NA,few,CASSSDRTNEKLFF,TGTGCCAGCAGCTCGGACAGAACTAATGAAAAACTGTTTTTT
TRBV5-1,TRBJ1-1,NA,NA,CASSLGNSRAEAFF,TGCGCCAGCAGCTTGGGGAACAGCCGGGCTGAAGCTTTCTTT
TRBV30,TRBJ2-6,NA,NA,CAWTIPFSGANVLTF,TGTGCCTGGACCATACCCTTCTCTGGGGCCAACGTCCTGACTTTC
TRBV7-9,TRBJ2-2,NA,NA,CASSLGVTRELFF,TGTGCCAGCAGCTTGGGAGTTACCAGGGAGCTGTTTTTT
TRBV5-1,TRBJ2-2,NA,NA,CASSLGASPDGLFF,TGCGCCAGCAGCTTGGGGGCCTCCCCGGACGGGCTGTTTTTT
TRBV7-9,TRBJ2-7,NA,once,CASSPHRGSSYEQYF,TGTGCCAGCAGCCCGCATAGGGGAAGCTCCTACGAGCAGTACTTC
TRBV5-6,TRBJ1-1,TRBD1,NA,CASSWDRVNTEAFF,TGTGCCAGCAGCTGGGACAGGGTGAACACTGAAGCTTTCTTT
TRBV6-5,TRBJ1-1,NA,NA,CASSKTGRAFF,TGTGCCAGCAGTAAGACAGGCCGGGCTTTCTTT
TRBV29-1,TRBJ1-2,NA,NA,CSVGAEPHYGYTF,TGCAGCGTTGGCGCAGAGCCACACTATGGCTACACCTTC
TRBV5-6,TRBJ2-7,NA,NA,CASRTGLVDEQYF,TGTGCCAGCAGGACGGGGCTGGTGGACGAGCAGTACTTC
TRBV6-5,TRBJ2-6,NA,NA,CASSYSWSGANVLTF,TGTGCCAGCAGTTACTCGTGGTCTGGGGCCAACGTCCTGACTTTC
TRBV21-1,TRBJ1-1,NA,NA,CASSKLKHTLGTEAFF,TGTGCCAGCAGCAAATTGAAGCATACCTTGGGCACTGAAGCTTTCTTT